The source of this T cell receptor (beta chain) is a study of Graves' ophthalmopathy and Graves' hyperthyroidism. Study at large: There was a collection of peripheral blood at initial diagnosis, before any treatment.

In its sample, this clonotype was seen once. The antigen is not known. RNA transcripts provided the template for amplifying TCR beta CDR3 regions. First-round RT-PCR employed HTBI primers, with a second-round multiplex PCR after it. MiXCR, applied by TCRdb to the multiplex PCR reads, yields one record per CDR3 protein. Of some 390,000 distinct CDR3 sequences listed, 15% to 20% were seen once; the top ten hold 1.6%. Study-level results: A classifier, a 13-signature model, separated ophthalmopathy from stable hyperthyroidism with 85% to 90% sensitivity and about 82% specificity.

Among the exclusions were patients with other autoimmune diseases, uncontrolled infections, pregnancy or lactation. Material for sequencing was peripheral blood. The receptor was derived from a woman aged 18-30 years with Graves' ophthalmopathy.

As DNA, the CDR3 is TGTGCCAGCAGCCGACAGGACGGCTCCTACGAGCAGTACTTC. Translated: CASSRQDGSYEQYF. The chain combines TRBV12-3 or TRBV12-4 with TRBJ2-7; possibly TRBD1 for D (6 bases). This CDR3 spans 14 amino acids. Trimming took off 6 bases at V and 0 bases at J, with 12 bases between the two ends.